These T cell receptor beta chains were read from a single sample in a study of blood T cells in healthy people across ages. TCRdb re-derived calls from the 5' RACE reads in MiXCR, one entry per CDR3 protein. The table records some 1.5 million distinct CDR3 sequences, over 25% of them present only once. Sequenced input: blood. Every receptor here comes from a woman in her 30s in good health. Each CDR3 is given with its conserved first and last residue. A D gene is named only where the DNA matches it firmly. Size is omitted from some rows. Given values are once, few, many or a class for expanded clones.

D gene: TRBD2
J gene: TRBJ2-3
clone size: many
V gene: TRBV18
CDR3 DNA: TGTGCCAGCAGCCCGGGACTAGCGGTCACAGATACGCAGTATTTT
CDR3 protein: CASSPGLAVTDTQYF

D gene: TRBD1
J gene: TRBJ2-7
clone size: many
V gene: TRBV7-2
CDR3 DNA: TGTGCCAGCAGCCCTCGGACAGGTTCAGGCCCGTCCTACGAGCAGTACTTC
CDR3 protein: CASSPRTGSGPSYEQYF

D gene: .
J gene: TRBJ1-1
clone size: few
V gene: TRBV5-1
CDR3 DNA: TGCGCCAGCAGCTTGCCGGCCCCCAGGAACACTGAAGCTTTCTTT
CDR3 protein: CASSLPAPRNTEAFF

D gene: .
J gene: TRBJ2-5
clone size: .
V gene: TRBV7-2
CDR3 DNA: TGTGCCAGCAGCTTAGCGCCGGGGTCGGGGGAGACCCAGTACTTC
CDR3 protein: CASSLAPGSGETQYF

D gene: .
J gene: TRBJ1-1
clone size: .
V gene: TRBV12-3/TRBV12-4
CDR3 DNA: TGTGCCAGCAGCGGACAGATTGAAGCTTTCTTT
CDR3 protein: CASSGQIEAFF

D gene: .
J gene: TRBJ2-3
clone size: once
V gene: TRBV9
CDR3 DNA: TGTGCCAGCAGCCCAGCGAGGGATAGAACAGATACGCAGTATTTT
CDR3 protein: CASSPARDRTDTQYF

D gene: .
J gene: TRBJ2-1
clone size: .
V gene: TRBV7-2
CDR3 DNA: TGTGCCAGCAGCTTGCAAAGCGGCTCCTACAATGAGCAGTTCTTC
CDR3 protein: CASSLQSGSYNEQFF

D gene: .
J gene: TRBJ1-5
clone size: .
V gene: TRBV5-7
CDR3 DNA: TGTGCCAGCAGCTTCGTAGCAGTCGATAGCAATCAGCCCCAGCATTTT
CDR3 protein: CASSFVAVDSNQPQHF

D gene: .
J gene: TRBJ2-7
clone size: .
V gene: TRBV11-2
CDR3 DNA: TGTGCCAGCAGCTCGTTGAAAAACGGATACGAGCAGTACTTC
CDR3 protein: CASSSLKNGYEQYF

D gene: .
J gene: TRBJ2-3
clone size: .
V gene: TRBV29-1
CDR3 DNA: TGCAGCGTCGCCCTTGATCAGGGGAGCACAGATATGCAGTATTTT
CDR3 protein: CSVALDQGSTDMQYF